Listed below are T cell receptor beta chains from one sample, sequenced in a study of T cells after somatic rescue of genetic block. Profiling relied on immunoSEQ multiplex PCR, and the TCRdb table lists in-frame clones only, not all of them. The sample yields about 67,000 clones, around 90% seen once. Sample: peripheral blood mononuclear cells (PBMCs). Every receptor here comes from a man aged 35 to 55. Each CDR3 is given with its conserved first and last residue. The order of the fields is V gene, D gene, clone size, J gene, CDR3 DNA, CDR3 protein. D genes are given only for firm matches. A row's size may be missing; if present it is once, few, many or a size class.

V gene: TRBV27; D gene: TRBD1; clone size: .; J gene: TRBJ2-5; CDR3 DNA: TGTGCCAGCAGTAAACGCTCTCGACAGGGGCCTCTCCAAGAGACCCAGTACTTC; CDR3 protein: CASSKRSRQGPLQETQYF
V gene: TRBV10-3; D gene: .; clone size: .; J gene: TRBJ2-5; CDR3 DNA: TGTGCCATCAGTGCGCCCCACCAAGAGACCCAGTACTTC; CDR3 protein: CAISAPHQETQYF
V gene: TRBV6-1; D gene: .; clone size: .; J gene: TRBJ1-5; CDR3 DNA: TGTGCCAGCAGTGAACCGGGACAAAGCAATCAGCCCCAGCATTTT; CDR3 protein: CASSEPGQSNQPQHF
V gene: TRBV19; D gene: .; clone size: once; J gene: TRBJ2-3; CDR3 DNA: TGTGCCAGTCTATCCCCAGGACGCACAGATACGCAGTATTTT; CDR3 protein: CASLSPGRTDTQYF
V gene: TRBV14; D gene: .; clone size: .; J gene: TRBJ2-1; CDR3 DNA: TGTGCCAGCAGCCCTACAGGGACGACGAATGTGCAGTTCTTC; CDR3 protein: CASSPTGTTNVQFF
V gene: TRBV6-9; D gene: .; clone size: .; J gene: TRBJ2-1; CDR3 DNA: TGTGCCCGCCCTGACTGGGTTTACAATGAGCAGTTCTTC; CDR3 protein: CARPDWVYNEQFF
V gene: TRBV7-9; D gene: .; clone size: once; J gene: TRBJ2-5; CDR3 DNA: TGTGCCAGCAGCCGGGGGGAGACCCAGTACTTC; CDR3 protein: CASSRGETQYF
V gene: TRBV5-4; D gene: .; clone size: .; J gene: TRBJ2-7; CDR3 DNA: TGTGCCAGCAGCTTGGACAACTACGAGCAGTACTTC; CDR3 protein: CASSLDNYEQYF
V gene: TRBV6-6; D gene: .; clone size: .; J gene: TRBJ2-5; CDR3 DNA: TGTGCCAGCAGTTACTCGATTGGGGAGACCCAGTACTTC; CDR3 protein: CASSYSIGETQYF
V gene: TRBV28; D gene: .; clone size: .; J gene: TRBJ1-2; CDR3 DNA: TGTGCCAGCAGTTTAGGTTTCTATGGCTACACCTTC; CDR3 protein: CASSLGFYGYTF
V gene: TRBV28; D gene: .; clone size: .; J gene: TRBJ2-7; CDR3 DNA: TGTGCCAGCAAAACCACAGGGAGAGGCCGCTACGAGCAGTACTTC; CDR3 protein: CASKTTGRGRYEQYF
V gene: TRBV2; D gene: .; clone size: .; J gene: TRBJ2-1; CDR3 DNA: TGTGCCAGCCAGGAGGGCTCCTACAATGAGCAGTTCTTC; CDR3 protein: CASQEGSYNEQFF
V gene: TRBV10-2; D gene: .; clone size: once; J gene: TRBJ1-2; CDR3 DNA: TGCGCCAGCAGTGAGTCTACTAACTATGGCTACACCTTC; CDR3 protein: CASSESTNYGYTF
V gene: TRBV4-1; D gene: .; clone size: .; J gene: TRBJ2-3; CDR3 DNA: TGCGCCAGCAGCCAAGAGCCCCCACGAGTAGCGGATACGCAGTATTTT; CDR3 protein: CASSQEPPRVADTQYF
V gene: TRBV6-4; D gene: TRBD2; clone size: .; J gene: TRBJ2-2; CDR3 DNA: TGTGCCAGCAGTGACGGGACTAGCACCGGGGAGCTGTTTTTT; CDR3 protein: CASSDGTSTGELFF
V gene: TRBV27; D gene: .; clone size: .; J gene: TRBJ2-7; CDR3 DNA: TGTGCCAGCAGTTTAGGCCTGATCTACGAGCAGTACTTC; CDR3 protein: CASSLGLIYEQYF